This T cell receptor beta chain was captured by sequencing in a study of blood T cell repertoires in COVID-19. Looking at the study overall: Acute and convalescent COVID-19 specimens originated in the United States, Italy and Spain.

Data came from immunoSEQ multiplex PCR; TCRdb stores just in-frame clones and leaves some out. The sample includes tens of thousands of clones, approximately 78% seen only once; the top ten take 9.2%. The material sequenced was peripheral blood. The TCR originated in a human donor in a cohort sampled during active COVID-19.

The CDR3 loop is CASSWGQGVYEQYF. In DNA, the CDR3 is TGTGCCAGCAGCTGGGGACAGGGGGTCTACGAGCAGTACTTC. This rearrangement joins TRBV5-6 to TRBJ2-7; 11 bases align to TRBD1. The CDR3 contains 14 residues. V shed 3 bases, J shed 3 bases, and the junction held 2 bases outside the gene matches. The V gene's germline CDR1 is SGHDT and CDR2 YYEEEE.